The 26 T cell receptor beta chains below all came from one sample that was sequenced in a study of T cells after posttransplantation cyclophosphamide. Clones were sequenced by immunoSEQ multiplex PCR, and TCRdb holds only the in-frame ones, with some missing. This sample has 4,500 to 5,500 clones and no singletons, with approximately 15% in the ten largest. A marrow graft followed busulfan-fludarabine conditioning, with cyclophosphamide on days +3 and +4. The source material was PBMCs, sampled after allogeneic stem cell transplant with posttransplant cyclophosphamide. Source of these receptors: a female patient between 30 and 39 years old who received an allogeneic stem cell transplant from an unrelated donor, was CMV-positive, and had acute and chronic GVHD. Some T cells here may be from the graft donor.

This clone was detected many times. The rearrangement links TRBV5-1 to TRBJ1-1; no clear D. In germline, CDR1 is SGHRS, CDR2 YFSETQ. Trimming pared 0 bases from V and 1 base from J, leaving 4 bases between. The CDR3 has 13 residues. CDR3 nucleotide sequence: TGCGCCAGCAGCTTGGCATGGAACACTGAAGCTTTCTTT. Translated, it gives CASSLAWNTEAFF.

The table lists this clone with a few counts. The chain joins TRBV11-3 to TRBJ2-1; D perhaps matches TRBD1 (5 bases). Germline lookup yields CDR1 SGHNT and CDR2 YENEEA. The ends were cut back, 5 bases at V and 0 bases at J, with 11 bases in the middle. The CDR3 sequence is 15 residues long. The CDR3: CASSEGVGSYNEQFF. CDR3 DNA sequence: TGTGCCAGCAGCGAAGGGGTAGGCTCCTACAATGAGCAGTTCTTC.

This clone has ten or more counts. The chain links TRBV15 to TRBJ1-5, with 7 bases matching TRBD1. Trimming at V came to 0 bases and at J to 6 bases, leaving 2 bases not matched to a gene. This CDR3 is 14 amino acids long. Germline values: CDR1 LNHNV, CDR2 YYDKDF (reference sequence). The CDR3 bases are TGTGCCACCAGCAGAGATCAGGGGGGTCAGCCCCAGCATTTT. Residues: CATSRDQGGQPQHF.

This clone is termed medium-sized. DNA for the CDR3: TGTGCCAGCAGCGCCCCCAGGGGGCCTGAAAAACTGTTTTTT. This gives the protein CASSAPRGPEKLFF. The chain is built from TRBV9 and TRBJ1-4; 8 bases match TRBD1. V gave up 3 bases and J gave up 7 bases; unmatched junction bases: 5. Germline V CDR1 and CDR2: SGDLS, YYNGEE. The CDR3 totals 14 residues. The full variable domain, rest sourced from reference TRBV9 and TRBJ1-4, is DSGVTQTPKHLITATGQRVTLRCSPRSGDLSVYWYQQSLDQGLQFLIQYYNGEERAKGNILERFSAQQFPDLHSELNLSSLELGDSALYFCASSAPRGPEKLFFGSGTQLSVL.

This clone was detected ten times or more. The J gene is TRBJ1-1, the V gene TRBV5-6; maybe TRBD1 (5 bases). V lost 4 bases to trimming and J lost 1 base, with 14 bases between them. Germline V gives CDR1 SGHDT, CDR2 YYEEEE. The CDR3 runs 15 residues. DNA of the CDR3: TGTGCCAGCAGCGGACCGGGACTGTCGAACACTGAAGCTTTCTTT. Translated: CASSGPGLSNTEAFF. Supplemented by reference TRBV5-6 and TRBJ1-1, the full variable domain reads DAGVTQSPTHLIKTRGQQVTLRCSPKSGHDTVSWYQQALGQGPQFIFQYYEEEERQRGNFPDRFSGHQFPNYSSELNVNALLLGDSALYLCASSGPGLSNTEAFFGQGTRLTVV.

The table lists this clone with many counts. The genes are TRBV7-2 and TRBJ2-7; 8 nucleotides line up with TRBD1. With 6 bases clipped from V and 3 bases from J, the junction kept 13 bases outside the gene matches. The CDR3 covers 16 residues. The V gene's germline CDR1 is SGHTA and CDR2 FQGNSA. This CDR3 is CASSHTVRGRFYEQYF. For the CDR3, the DNA is TGTGCCAGCAGTCACACCGTCAGGGGGCGCTTCTACGAGCAGTACTTC.

This clone was found many times. This chain joins TRBV11-3 and TRBJ1-1; tentative D call: TRBD1 (5 bases). Germline loops: CDR1 SGHNT, CDR2 YENEEA. This CDR3 spans 14 amino acids. Trimming took off 5 bases at V and 4 bases at J, with 14 bases between the two ends. The CDR3 coding sequence is TGTGCCAGCAGCCCCTCAGGGCAGGGCACTGAAGCTTTCTTT. Translation gives CASSPSGQGTEAFF. The variable domain in full, with the rest retrieved from reference TRBV11-3 and TRBJ1-1, is EAGVVQSPRYKIIEKKQPVAFWCNPISGHNTLYWYLQNLGQGPELLIRYENEEAVDDSQLPKDRFSAERLKGVDSTLKIQPAELGDSAVYLCASSPSGQGTEAFFGQGTRLTVV.

By proportion, this clone is large. The rearrangement links TRBV14 to TRBJ1-1, with D maybe TRBD1 (6 bases). With 4 bases removed from V and 0 bases from J, the gap between germline ends came to 12 bases. The CDR3 covers 15 residues. The V gene's germline CDR1 is SGHDN and CDR2 FVKESK. The CDR3 sequence is CASSPAGALNTEAFF. The CDR3 DNA is TGTGCCAGCAGCCCGGCGGGGGCACTGAACACTGAAGCTTTCTTT. Drawing the rest from reference TRBV14 and TRBJ1-1, the complete variable domain is EAGVTQFPSHSVIEKGQTVTLRCDPISGHDNLYWYRRVMGKEIKFLLHFVKESKQDESGMPNNRFLAERTGGTYSTLKVQPAELEDSGVYFCASSPAGALNTEAFFGQGTRLTVV.

This clone showed up many times. The chain is built from TRBV5-8 and TRBJ2-7; 7 bases agree with TRBD1. The germline V gene has CDR1 SGHTS and CDR2 YDEGEE. V was pared by 4 bases and J by 0 bases, with 13 bases of the junction left unmatched. The CDR3 runs to 17 residues. CDR3 coding DNA: TGTGCCAGCAGCCCGTCAGGAGTACGGGACAGCTCCTACGAGCAGTACTTC. It encodes CASSPSGVRDSSYEQYF.

This clone has a count of ten or more. The chain uses TRBV7-2 and TRBJ1-3, with 10 nucleotides matching TRBD1. J gave up 2 bases and V 3 bases, and 4 bases lay outside the gene matches. The CDR3 is 16 amino acids. CDR1 is SGHTA and CDR2 is FQGNSA in the germline V gene. CDR3 nucleotides: TGTGCCAGCAGCTTCCCCGGGACAGGGGCTGGAAACACCATATATTTT. It encodes CASSFPGTGAGNTIYF. Full variable domain (outside the CDR3, taken from reference TRBV7-2 and TRBJ1-3): GAGVSQSPSNKVTEKGKDVELRCDPISGHTALYWYRQSLGQGLEFLIYFQGNSAPDKSGLPSDRFSAERTGGSVSTLTIQRTQQEDSAVYLCASSFPGTGAGNTIYFGEGSWLTVV.

This clone has at least ten counts. This chain links TRBV5-1 with TRBJ2-5; TRBD1 might be the D (6 bases). The V gene lost 0 bases and the J gene lost 5 bases, with 11 bases spanning the gap. The CDR3 is 14 amino acids. Per germline, CDR1 SGHRS and CDR2 YFSETQ. This CDR3 is CASSLVGGDETQYF. CDR3 coding DNA: TGCGCCAGCAGCTTGGTAGGGGGTGACGAGACCCAGTACTTC.

This clone was counted a few times. The missing conserved phenylalanine or tryptophan at the end of this CDR3 makes a read error likely. The genes are TRBV14 and TRBJ1-1; D possibly corresponds to TRBD1 (5 bases). The CDR3 is 13 amino acids. Germline V CDR1 and CDR2: SGHDN, FVKESK. The germline V and J ends were trimmed by 4 bases and 8 bases, with 14 bases remaining between them. Here the CDR3 DNA reads TGTGCCAGCAGCCGGGGGGACGGCCGAGAAGCTTTCCTT. Protein sequence: CASSRGDGREAFL.

There are many counts of this clone. The J gene is TRBJ2-1, the V gene TRBV21-1; the D call of TRBD2 is as the table states it, not checked on the DNA. TRBV21-1 is labeled a pseudogene. The CDR3 runs 12 residues. CDR3 residues: CASSKELNEQFF. In DNA, the CDR3 is TGTGCCAGCAGCAAAGAACTCAATGAGCAGTTCTTC.

In its sample, this clone was seen many times. CDR3 sequence: CASNGLAGDFEQYF. CDR3 sequence (DNA): TGTGCCAGCAATGGACTAGCGGGAGATTTCGAGCAGTACTTC. The V and J genes are TRBV2 and TRBJ2-7; 13 nucleotides align to TRBD2. Germline V lookup: CDR1 SNHLY, CDR2 FYNNEI. The ends lost 7 bases at V and 6 bases at J; junction bases unmatched: 6. The CDR3 totals 14 residues.

The chain is built from TRBV7-8 and TRBJ2-5; 16 bases map to TRBD2. The germline V gene encodes CDR1 SGHVS and CDR2 FQNEAQ. The CDR3 is made up of 17 amino acids. Trimming removed 5 bases from V and 5 bases from J; junction bases left unmatched: 8. This CDR3 is CASSPGLAGGPSETQYF. The CDR3, as DNA: TGTGCCAGCAGCCCGGGACTAGCGGGAGGGCCCTCGGAGACCCAGTACTTC.

This clone has a count of ten or more. The chain recombines TRBV18 with TRBJ2-6, with TRBD2 matching over 13 bases. The J segment lost 0 bases and the V segment lost 1 base, leaving 3 bases of the junction unmatched. This CDR3 has 19 residues. Germline-derived CDR1 and CDR2 are KGHSH and LQKENI. CDR3 region: CASSPRLAGGLSGANVLTF. The CDR3 region has the DNA TGTGCCAGCTCACCACGACTAGCGGGAGGACTCTCTGGGGCCAACGTCCTGACTTTC.

This clone was seen repeatedly, ten times or more. The J gene is TRBJ1-1, the V gene TRBV19; no clear D gene. V lost 8 bases and J lost 1, with 11 bases in between. This CDR3 contains 13 residues. In germline, CDR1 is LNHDA, CDR2 SQIVND (reference sequence). Here the CDR3 DNA reads TGTGCCAGTGGTCGAGGGCGGAACACTGAAGCTTTCTTT. Its translation is CASGRGRNTEAFF.

This clone was picked up a small number of times. This CDR3 is also generated by other DNA sequences in the sample. This chain connects TRBV7-6 to TRBJ2-3; possible D gene TRBD1, 5 bases. Germline CDR1 SGHVS, CDR2 FNYEAQ. V lost 1 base and J 2 bases, leaving 7 bases between the germline ends. This CDR3 has 14 amino acids. The CDR3 spells CASSLGGLTDTQYF. In DNA, the CDR3 is TGTGCCAGCAGCTTAGGGGGCCTCACAGATACGCAGTATTTT. Full variable domain (outside the CDR3, taken from reference TRBV7-6 and TRBJ2-3): GAGVSQSPRYKVTKRGQDVALRCDPISGHVSLYWYRQALGQGPEFLTYFNYEAQQDKSGLPNDRFSAERPEGSISTLTIQRTEQRDSAMYRCASSLGGLTDTQYFGPGTRLTVL.

This clone was counted ten times or more. The chain uses TRBV7-9 and TRBJ1-1; D not resolved. This CDR3 is built from 12 residues. The V end was cut by 1 base, the J end by 8 bases, with 8 bases between. The germline gives CDR1 SEHNR, CDR2 FQNEAQ (reference sequence). The CDR3 spells CASSLGTREAFF. CDR3 in DNA: TGTGCCAGCAGCTTAGGTACCAGAGAAGCTTTCTTT.

This clone was detected many times. This chain joins TRBV6-6 and TRBJ1-2, with 7 bases aligning to TRBD1. Trimming took 10 bases from V and 2 from J; bases not matched to a gene: 4. Germline loops: CDR1 MNHNY, CDR2 SVGAGI (reference sequence). The CDR3 covers 12 residues. The CDR3 nucleotides are TGTGCCACCAGGGGGGCGAACTATGGCTACACCTTC. Encoded protein: CATRGANYGYTF.

Many counts were recorded for this clone. This rearrangement joins TRBV4-3 to TRBJ2-1, with 10 nucleotides matching TRBD2. This CDR3 is 20 amino acids long. V lost 0 bases to trimming and J lost 7 bases; unmatched junction nucleotides: 18. Germline values: CDR1 LGHNA, CDR2 YSLEER. The CDR3 loop reads CASSQDGRTRSGRASNEQFF. The CDR3 DNA follows: TGCGCCAGCAGCCAAGATGGGCGTACGCGCAGCGGGAGGGCCAGTAATGAGCAGTTCTTC.

This clone came up many times. The J gene is TRBJ2-2, the V gene TRBV6-5, with 8 bases aligning to TRBD2. This CDR3 contains 15 residues. Germline trimming cut 7 bases from V and 6 bases from J; bases unmatched to any gene: 10. From germline, CDR1 is MNHEY and CDR2 SVGAGI. The CDR3 spells CASIGSGSWAGELFF. CDR3 coding DNA: TGTGCCAGCATCGGAAGCGGGAGCTGGGCCGGGGAGCTGTTTTTT.

This clone has at least ten counts. The rearrangement links TRBV6-1 to TRBJ1-4; D remains unclear. The CDR3 contains 17 residues. Germline CDR1 and CDR2: MNHNS and SASEGT. Trimming removed 2 bases from V and 8 bases from J, with 21 bases in between. The CDR3 DNA sequence: TGTGCCAGCAGTGAAACCCGGGGAGGGTCCCGGCGAGAAAAACTGTTTTTT. Translated: CASSETRGGSRREKLFF.

In its sample, this clone was seen many times. The V call is TRBV14, the J call TRBJ1-1, with D perhaps matching TRBD1 (5 bases). V lost 3 bases and J lost 1, with 12 bases in between. Germline lookup yields CDR1 SGHDN and CDR2 FVKESK. This CDR3 is built from 15 residues. CDR3 in DNA: TGTGCCAGCAGCCAGTACAAAGACAGGAACACTGAAGCTTTCTTT. This codes for CASSQYKDRNTEAFF.

This clone appeared many times. This chain connects TRBV7-9 to TRBJ2-3; 13 bases align to TRBD2. Germline lookup yields CDR1 SEHNR and CDR2 FQNEAQ (reference sequence). The CDR3 is 16 residues long. V lost 5 bases, J lost 6 bases, and 8 bases stayed unmatched. The CDR3 DNA reads TGTGCCAGCAGCCAATGGACTAGCGGGAGTAAGGATACGCAGTATTTT. It codes for CASSQWTSGSKDTQYF.

Ten or more counts support this clone. The chain uses TRBV6-6 and TRBJ1-5, with unresolved D. With 4 bases removed from V and 4 bases from J, the gap between germline ends came to 11 bases. This CDR3 comprises 14 residues. Germline CDR1 MNHNY, CDR2 SVGAGI (reference sequence). The CDR3 DNA sequence: TGTGCCAGCAGTTTTAGTGGAGGGAATCAGCCCCAGCATTTT. Encoded protein: CASSFSGGNQPQHF.